This is a list of T cell receptor beta chains from one sample in a study of blood T cell repertoires in COVID-19. The assay was immunoSEQ multiplex PCR, and TCRdb's table has in-frame clones only and misses some. The table lists about 140,000 clones, about 82% of them singletons, with around 4.2% in the top ten. The source material was peripheral blood. The receptors stem from a woman of 80 years or more with active or convalescent COVID-19. Each CDR3 is given with its conserved first and last residue.

TRBV10-1	TRBJ1-1	CASSESRQGITEAFF
TRBV3-1/TRBV3-2	TRBJ1-2	CASSPLVLGQGRVNGYTF
TRBV6-5	TRBJ1-1	CASSPTPTANTEAFF
TRBV7-9	TRBJ2-1	CASSATSGGHAEQFF
TRBV7-9	TRBJ1-2	CASTSTVGSRGYTF
TRBV2	TRBJ1-3	CASSSGVPSGNTIYF
TRBV6-5	TRBJ1-2	CASSLQGQGNHGYTF
TRBV30	TRBJ1-5	CAWSVGSGGRNQPQHF
TRBV6-6	TRBJ1-6	CASSYDPRGSGSPLHF
TRBV14	TRBJ1-1	CASSQDNRGRGAFF
TRBV7-2	TRBJ1-2	CASSTRTLDYGYTF
TRBV7-9	TRBJ1-1	CASIPGQGAFTEAFF
TRBV10-3	TRBJ2-1	CAISESTGGGPNEQFF
TRBV27	TRBJ1-1	CASSTGMNTEAFF
TRBV5-5	TRBJ1-1	CASSLISDQEAFF
TRBV19	TRBJ1-5	CASSVTGGSQPQHF
TRBV25-1	TRBJ1-2	CASSGPGVGYTF
TRBV19	TRBJ1-1	CASSISGGGGPKAFF
TRBV19	TRBJ1-3	CASTPQGQGTGNTIYF
TRBV18	TRBJ2-7	CASSPNRPTGPFSYEQYF
TRBV5-1	TRBJ2-2	CASSLVYGAGELFF
TRBV29-1	TRBJ1-4	CSVELGVDEKLFF
TRBV2	TRBJ2-7	CASSPNDRASGEQYF
TRBV6-5	TRBJ1-4	CASRIDRATNEKLFF
TRBV7-7	TRBJ1-5	CASSLGEGQPQHF
TRBV6-1	TRBJ1-1	CASSSRELTEAFF
TRBV3-1/TRBV3-2	TRBJ1-2	CASSFSYGYTF
TRBV12-3/TRBV12-4	TRBJ1-4	CASSPHHGKLFF
TRBV7-2	TRBJ1-2	CASSPIPGTGNGYTF
TRBV9	TRBJ1-2	CASSSPPEGHHGYTF
TRBV6-2/TRBV6-3	TRBJ1-5	CASSERGQGAYQPQHF
TRBV4-2	TRBJ1-1	CASSPHNGGGNTEAFF
TRBV7-2	TRBJ2-7	CASSARQGSYEQYF
TRBV5-4	TRBJ2-1	CASSLMTSGGFNEQFF
TRBV11-2	TRBJ2-1	CASSPSGGAANEQFF
TRBV5-4	TRBJ2-5	CASSLDPQGAGKTQYF
TRBV7-9	TRBJ2-1	CASSQGQGFTASNEQFF
TRBV29-1	TRBJ2-7	CSTLSQGHYEQYF
TRBV6-1	TRBJ2-7	CASSEKARGSEQYF
TRBV9	TRBJ2-5	CASSVGTGVGGKETQYF
TRBV5-1	TRBJ2-1	CASSSGGGANNEQFF
TRBV6-1	TRBJ1-5	CASSETIVSSGGQPQHF
TRBV30	TRBJ1-1	CAWSYSNTEAFF
TRBV28	TRBJ1-2	CASSLRGGGDYGYTF
TRBV27	TRBJ2-7	CASSTQGANTYEQYF
TRBV15	TRBJ2-7	CATSRGARGYEQYF
TRBV5-4	TRBJ2-5	CASSLGAGGAAETQYF
TRBV7-8	TRBJ2-7	CASSLAGQAYEQYF
TRBV21-1	TRBJ2-5	CASSKSRTGTGGRETQYF
TRBV6-6	TRBJ2-7	CASSIFSRGMVYEQYF
TRBV7-2	TRBJ1-2	CASSLSSRTVLLTF